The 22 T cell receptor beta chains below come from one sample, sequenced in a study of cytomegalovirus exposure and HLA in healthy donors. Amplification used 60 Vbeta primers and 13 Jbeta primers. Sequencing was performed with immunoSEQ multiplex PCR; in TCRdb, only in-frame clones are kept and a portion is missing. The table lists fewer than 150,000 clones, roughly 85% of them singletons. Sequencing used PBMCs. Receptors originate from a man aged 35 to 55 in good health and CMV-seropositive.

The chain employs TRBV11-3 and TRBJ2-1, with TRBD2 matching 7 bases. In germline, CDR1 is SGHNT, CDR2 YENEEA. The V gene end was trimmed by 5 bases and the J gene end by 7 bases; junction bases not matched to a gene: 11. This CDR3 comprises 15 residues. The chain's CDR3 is CASSRGSGGANEQFF. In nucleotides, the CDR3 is TGTGCCAGCAGCCGCGGTTCGGGGGGAGCAAATGAGCAGTTCTTC. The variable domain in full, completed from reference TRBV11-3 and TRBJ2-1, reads EAGVVQSPRYKIIEKKQPVAFWCNPISGHNTLYWYLQNLGQGPELLIRYENEEAVDDSQLPKDRFSAERLKGVDSTLKIQPAELGDSAVYLCASSRGSGGANEQFFGPGTRLTVL.

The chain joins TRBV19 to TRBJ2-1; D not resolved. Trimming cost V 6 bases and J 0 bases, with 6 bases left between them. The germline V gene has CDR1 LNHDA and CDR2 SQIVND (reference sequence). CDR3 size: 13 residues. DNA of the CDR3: TGTGCCAGTAGCTATGGCTCCTACAATGAGCAGTTCTTC. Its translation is CASSYGSYNEQFF.

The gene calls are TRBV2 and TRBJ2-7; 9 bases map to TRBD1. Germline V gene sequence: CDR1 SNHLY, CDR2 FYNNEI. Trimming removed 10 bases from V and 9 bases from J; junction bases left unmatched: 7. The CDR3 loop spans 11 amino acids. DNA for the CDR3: TGTGCCACCTGGGGACAGGGCTGGCAGTACTTC. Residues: CATWGQGWQYF.

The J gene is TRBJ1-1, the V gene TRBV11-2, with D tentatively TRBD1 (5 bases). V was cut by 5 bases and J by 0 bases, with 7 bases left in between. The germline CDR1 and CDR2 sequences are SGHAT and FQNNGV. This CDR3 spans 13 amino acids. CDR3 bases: TGTGCCAGCAGCCTGACAGTGAACACTGAAGCTTTCTTT. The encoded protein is CASSLTVNTEAFF.

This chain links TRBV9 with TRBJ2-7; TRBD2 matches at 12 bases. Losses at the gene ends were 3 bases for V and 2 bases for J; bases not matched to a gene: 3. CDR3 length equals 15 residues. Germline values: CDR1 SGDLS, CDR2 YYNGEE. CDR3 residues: CASSARTSGAYEQYF. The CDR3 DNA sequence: TGTGCCAGCAGCGCCCGGACTAGCGGGGCCTACGAGCAGTACTTC.

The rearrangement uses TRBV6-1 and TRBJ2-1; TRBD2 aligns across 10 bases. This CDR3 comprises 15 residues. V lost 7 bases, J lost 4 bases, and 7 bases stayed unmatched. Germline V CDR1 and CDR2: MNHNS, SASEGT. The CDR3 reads CASTRDSGRYNEQFF. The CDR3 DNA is TGTGCCAGCACCCGAGATAGCGGGAGGTACAATGAGCAGTTCTTC.

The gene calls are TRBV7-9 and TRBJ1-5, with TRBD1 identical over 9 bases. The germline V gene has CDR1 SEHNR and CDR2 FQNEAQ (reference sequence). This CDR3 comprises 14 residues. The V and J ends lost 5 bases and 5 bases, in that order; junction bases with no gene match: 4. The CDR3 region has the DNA TGTGCCAGCAGCACAGGGGGCCGGGATCAGCCCCAGCATTTT. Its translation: CASSTGGRDQPQHF.

The chain's CDR3 is CASSWGGAGSNQPQHF. Written as DNA, the CDR3 is TGTGCCAGCAGCTGGGGAGGGGCTGGGAGCAATCAGCCCCAGCATTTT. This rearrangement joins TRBV5-6 to TRBJ1-5; D possibly corresponds to TRBD1 (5 bases). CDR1 and CDR2 (germline): SGHDT, YYEEEE. Between the trimmed V and J ends, which lost 3 bases and 1 base, there was a span of 14 bases. This CDR3 has 16 amino acids.

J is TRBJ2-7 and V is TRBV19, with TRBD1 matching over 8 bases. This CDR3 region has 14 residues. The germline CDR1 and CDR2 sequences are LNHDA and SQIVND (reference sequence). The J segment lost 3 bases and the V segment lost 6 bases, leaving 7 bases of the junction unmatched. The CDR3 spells CASRPGQDFYEQYF. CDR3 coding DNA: TGTGCCAGTAGACCGGGACAGGACTTCTACGAGCAGTACTTC.

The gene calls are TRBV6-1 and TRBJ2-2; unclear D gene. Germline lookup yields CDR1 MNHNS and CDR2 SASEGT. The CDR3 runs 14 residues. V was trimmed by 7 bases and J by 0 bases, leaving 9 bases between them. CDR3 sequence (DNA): TGTGCCAGCAATCAGACACCGAACACCGGGGAGCTGTTTTTT. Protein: CASNQTPNTGELFF.

CDR3 region: CASSSGGAANEKLFF. CDR3 DNA: TGTGCCAGCAGCTCAGGAGGGGCGGCTAATGAAAAACTGTTTTTT. This chain uses TRBV7-9 with TRBJ1-4; tentative D call: TRBD1 (5 bases). The germline V gene encodes CDR1 SEHNR and CDR2 FQNEAQ (reference sequence). CDR3 size: 15 residues. Trimming cost V 4 bases and J 3 bases, with 12 bases left between them. Filled out from reference TRBV7-9 and TRBJ1-4, the complete variable domain reads DTGVSQNPRHKITKRGQNVTFRCDPISEHNRLYWYRQTLGQGPEFLTYFQNEAQLEKSRLLSDRFSAERPKGSFSTLEIQRTEQGDSAMYLCASSSGGAANEKLFFGSGTQLSVL.

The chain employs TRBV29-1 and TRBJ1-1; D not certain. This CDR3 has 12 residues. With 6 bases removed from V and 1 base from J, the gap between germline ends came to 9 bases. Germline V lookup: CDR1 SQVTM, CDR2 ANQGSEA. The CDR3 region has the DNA TGCAGCGTCAGTCCGCCGAACACTGAAGCTTTCTTT. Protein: CSVSPPNTEAFF. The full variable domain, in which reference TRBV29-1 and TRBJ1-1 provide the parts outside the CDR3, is SAVISQKPSRDICQRGTSLTIQCQVDSQVTMMFWYRQQPGQSLTLIATANQGSEATYESGFVIDKFPISRPNLTFSTLTVSNMSPEDSSIYLCSVSPPNTEAFFGQGTRLTVV.

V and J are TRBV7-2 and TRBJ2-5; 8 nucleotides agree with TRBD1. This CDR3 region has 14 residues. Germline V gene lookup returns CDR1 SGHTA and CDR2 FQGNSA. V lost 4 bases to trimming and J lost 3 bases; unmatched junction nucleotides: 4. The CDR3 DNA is TGTGCCAGCAGCTCCTACAGGGGGGAAGAGACCCAGTACTTC. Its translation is CASSSYRGEETQYF.

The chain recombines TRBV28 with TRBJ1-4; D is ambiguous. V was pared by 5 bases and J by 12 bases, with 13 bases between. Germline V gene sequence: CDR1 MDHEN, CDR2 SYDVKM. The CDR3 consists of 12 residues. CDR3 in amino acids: CASSREGGQLFF. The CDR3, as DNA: TGTGCCAGCAGTCGTGAGGGAGGGCAACTGTTTTTT.

The CDR3, as DNA: TGTGCCAGCAGCTCTGTAGATGGGCCCCAGCATTTT. Its translation is CASSSVDGPQHF. V gene TRBV7-9 combines with J gene TRBJ1-5, with D hard to call. The CDR3 spans 12 residues. The germline V and J ends were trimmed by 4 bases and 9 bases, with 10 bases remaining between them. Per germline, CDR1 SEHNR and CDR2 FQNEAQ (reference sequence).

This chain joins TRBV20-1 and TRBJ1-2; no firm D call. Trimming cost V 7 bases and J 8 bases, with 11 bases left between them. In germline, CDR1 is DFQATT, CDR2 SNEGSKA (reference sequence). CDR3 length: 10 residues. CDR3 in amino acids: CSGYRTGYTF. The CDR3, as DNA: TGCAGTGGCTACCGTACCGGCTACACCTTC.

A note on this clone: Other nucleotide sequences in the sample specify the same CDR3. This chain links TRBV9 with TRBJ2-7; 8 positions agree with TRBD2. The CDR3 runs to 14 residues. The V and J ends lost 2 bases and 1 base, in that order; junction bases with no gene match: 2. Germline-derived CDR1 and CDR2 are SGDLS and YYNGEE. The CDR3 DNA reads TGTGCCAGCAGCGTCACTAGCGGATCCTACGAGCAGTACTTC. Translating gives CASSVTSGSYEQYF.

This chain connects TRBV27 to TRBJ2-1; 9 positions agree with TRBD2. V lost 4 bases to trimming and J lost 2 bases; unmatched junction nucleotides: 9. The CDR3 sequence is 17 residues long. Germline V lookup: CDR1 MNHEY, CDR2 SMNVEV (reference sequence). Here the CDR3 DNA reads TGTGCCAGCAGTTCCCCGGGGACTAGCATTCCCTACAATGAGCAGTTCTTC. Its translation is CASSSPGTSIPYNEQFF.

CDR3 protein: CSVDQGAFF. The CDR3 DNA follows: TGCAGCGTTGATCAGGGAGCTTTCTTT. The rearrangement joins TRBV29-1 to TRBJ1-1; a possible D gene is TRBD1 (5 bases). CDR1 SQVTM and CDR2 ANQGSEA come from the germline V gene. V lost 3 bases to trimming and J lost 10 bases, with 6 bases between them. The CDR3 has 9 residues.

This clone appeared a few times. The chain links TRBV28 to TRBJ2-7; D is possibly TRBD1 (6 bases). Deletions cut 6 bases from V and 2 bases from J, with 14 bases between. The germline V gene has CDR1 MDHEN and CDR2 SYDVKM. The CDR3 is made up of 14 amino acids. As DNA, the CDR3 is TGTGCCAGCAGGCCGCAGGGGAGAACCTACGAGCAGTACTTC. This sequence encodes CASRPQGRTYEQYF.

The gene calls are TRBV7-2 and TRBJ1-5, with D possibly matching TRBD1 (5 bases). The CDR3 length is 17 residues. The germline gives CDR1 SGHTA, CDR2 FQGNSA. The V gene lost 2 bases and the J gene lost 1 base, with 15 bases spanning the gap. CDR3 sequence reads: CASSLLGGTLSNQPQHF. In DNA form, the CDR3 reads TGTGCCAGCAGCTTACTGGGGGGAACCTTAAGCAATCAGCCCCAGCATTTT.

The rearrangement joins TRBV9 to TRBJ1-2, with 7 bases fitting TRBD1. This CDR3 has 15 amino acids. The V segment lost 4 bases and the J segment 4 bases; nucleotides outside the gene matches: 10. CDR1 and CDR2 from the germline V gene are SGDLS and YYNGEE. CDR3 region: CASSMTGHGGYGYTF. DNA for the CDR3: TGTGCCAGCAGCATGACAGGGCACGGGGGCTATGGCTACACCTTC.